The 20 T cell receptor beta chains below were found in one sample sequenced in a study of T cell repertoires in cytomegalovirus infection. TCRdb itself ran the reads through MiXCR, one entry per CDR3 protein. The sample carries about 140,000 distinct CDR3 sequences, roughly 6% recorded once. The sequenced sample was PBMCs. Receptor source: a human donor in good health (CMV status not recorded). Some clones in this sample may be carry-over from other donors' samples.

This clonotype was seen at least ten times. This rearrangement joins TRBV7-2 to TRBJ1-3, with 7 nucleotides matching TRBD1. V was pared by 3 bases and J by 0 bases, with 8 bases of the junction left unmatched. The CDR3 consists of 17 residues. Germline V gene data show CDR1 as SGHTA and CDR2 as FQGNSA. The chain's CDR3 is CASSFSGGQASGNTIYF. For the CDR3, the DNA is TGTGCCAGCAGCTTCTCCGGAGGACAGGCCTCTGGAAACACCATATATTTT.

This clonotype was observed a few times. The chain uses TRBV29-1 and TRBJ2-3, with 7 bases fitting TRBD2. Per germline, CDR1 SQVTM and CDR2 ANQGSEA. The ends lost 5 bases at V and 1 base at J; junction bases unmatched: 3. The CDR3 consists of 13 residues. CDR3 region: CSVNAGGTDTQYF. The CDR3 DNA reads TGCAGCGTTAACGCGGGGGGCACAGATACGCAGTATTTT.

This clonotype was recorded at least ten times. The chain is built from TRBV7-2 and TRBJ2-5; 8 bases are a match to TRBD2. The CDR3 consists of 16 residues. The J segment lost 5 bases and the V segment lost 2 bases, leaving 10 bases of the junction unmatched. The germline V gene has CDR1 SGHTA and CDR2 FQGNSA. CDR3 in DNA: TGTGCCAGCAGCTTATTCGGGGGGGTAGGCAGCGAGACCCAGTACTTC. Protein: CASSLFGGVGSETQYF.

This clonotype was found a few times. The chain is built from TRBV20-1 and TRBJ1-6; possible D gene TRBD1, 5 bases. The CDR3 loop spans 14 amino acids. The germline V and J ends were trimmed by 1 base and 6 bases, with 10 bases remaining between them. Germline CDR1 reads DFQATT; CDR2 reads SNEGSKA (reference sequence). CDR3 sequence reads: CSARGGGGNSPLHF. CDR3 DNA sequence: TGCAGTGCTAGAGGGGGGGGGGGTAATTCACCCCTCCACTTT.

There are a few counts of this clonotype. The gene calls are TRBV28 and TRBJ2-3, with a possible D match to TRBD2 (6 bases). Trimming took off 6 bases at V and 3 bases at J, with 10 bases between the two ends. CDR1 and CDR2 (germline): MDHEN, SYDVKM. CDR3 length: 13 amino acids. CDR3 DNA: TGTGCCAGCAGGTTTGGGGGGACAGATACGCAGTATTTT. Translated, it gives CASRFGGTDTQYF.

This clonotype was counted a few times. The rearrangement joins TRBV2 to TRBJ1-1; 7 nucleotides match TRBD1. Looked up from germline, CDR1 is SNHLY and CDR2 is FYNNEI. The junction had 8 bases not matched to a gene; V was cut back by 7 bases and J by 6 bases. The CDR3 has 13 residues. The CDR3 sequence is CASKGALRPEAFF. The CDR3, as DNA: TGTGCCAGCAAGGGGGCCCTCCGACCTGAAGCTTTCTTT.

The chain couples TRBV14 to TRBJ2-7; the D is unclear. Germline CDR1 reads SGHDN; CDR2 reads FVKESK. The length of the CDR3 is 15 residues. V lost 4 bases to trimming and J lost 6 bases, with 19 bases between them. The CDR3 protein is CASSPLSRDLSEQYF. The CDR3 region has the DNA TGTGCCAGCAGCCCCTTGAGCAGAGACCTCTCCGAGCAGTACTTC.

The V gene is TRBV4-3, the J gene TRBJ1-1; D not resolved. Germline CDR1 and CDR2: LGHNA and YSLEER. Between the trimmed V and J ends, which lost 1 base and 8 bases, there was a span of 11 bases. The CDR3 has 13 residues. CDR3 bases: TGCGCCAGCAGCCAAGTTATGCCAGGAGAAGCTTTCTTT. This translates into CASSQVMPGEAFF.

This clonotype has more than one count but fewer than ten. The chain recombines TRBV25-1 with TRBJ2-6; D might be TRBD1 or TRBD2, each matching 5 bases. With 2 bases removed from V and 3 bases from J, the gap between germline ends came to 8 bases. The germline gives CDR1 MGHDK, CDR2 SYGVNS. The CDR3 sequence is 15 residues long. The CDR3 loop is CASSEMGVGANVLTF. The DNA of the CDR3 is TGTGCCAGCAGTGAAATGGGGGTTGGGGCCAACGTCCTGACTTTC.

The chain combines TRBV7-8 with TRBJ1-1; 7 positions match TRBD1. Germline V gene sequence: CDR1 SGHVS, CDR2 FQNEAQ. Trimming cost V 4 bases and J 1 base; bases outside gene matches: 6. The CDR3 extends over 15 amino acids. The CDR3 region is CASSSTGVANTEAFF. For the CDR3, the DNA is TGTGCCAGCAGCTCAACAGGGGTTGCGAACACTGAAGCTTTCTTT.

This clonotype was seen repeatedly, ten times or more. The rearrangement links TRBV7-2 to TRBJ1-1; D unresolved. The germline V gene encodes CDR1 SGHTA and CDR2 FQGNSA. Trimming shortened V by 3 bases and J by 0 bases, and 11 bases separated the two germline ends. The CDR3 has 15 amino acids. The chain's CDR3 is CASSLGRELNTEAFF. The CDR3 DNA follows: TGTGCCAGCAGCTTGGGCAGAGAGTTGAACACTGAAGCTTTCTTT.

This clonotype was found many times. The rearrangement links TRBV25-1 to TRBJ1-6; TRBD1 might be the D (5 bases). Germline values: CDR1 MGHDK, CDR2 SYGVNS. V lost 6 bases to trimming and J lost 7 bases, with 13 bases between them. The CDR3 covers 14 residues. The CDR3 here is CASRPGPTNSPLHF. CDR3 DNA: TGTGCCAGCAGGCCGGGACCGACGAATTCACCCCTCCACTTT. The complete variable domain, with remaining parts taken from reference TRBV25-1 and TRBJ1-6, reads EADIYQTPRYLVIGTGKKITLECSQTMGHDKMYWYQQDPGMELHLIHYSYGVNSTEKGDLSSESTVSRIRTEHFPLTLESARPSHTSQYLCASRPGPTNSPLHFGNGTRLTVT.

This clonotype came up many times. The chain has TRBV7-2 and TRBJ2-2; D is unclear. The germline CDR1 and CDR2 sequences are SGHTA and FQGNSA. V shed 0 bases and J shed 0 bases, with 8 bases lying between them. This CDR3 is 16 amino acids long. CDR3 DNA: TGTGCCAGCAGCTTAGCGGGGATTACGAACACCGGGGAGCTGTTTTTT. It codes for CASSLAGITNTGELFF.

The gene calls are TRBV20-1 and TRBJ1-2; possibly TRBD1 for D (5 bases). Trimming removed 3 bases from V and 2 bases from J, with 10 bases in between. Germline V CDR1 and CDR2: DFQATT, SNEGSKA (reference sequence). This CDR3 comprises 13 residues. This CDR3 reads CSASGADNYGYTF. The CDR3 region has the DNA TGCAGTGCTAGTGGGGCAGACAACTATGGCTACACCTTC.

The chain joins TRBV7-8 to TRBJ2-7; tentatively, D is TRBD1 (6 bases). CDR1 SGHVS and CDR2 FQNEAQ come from the germline V gene. Trimming pared 0 bases from V and 3 bases from J, leaving 9 bases between. The CDR3 is 14 residues long. CDR3 DNA: TGTGCCAGCAGCTTAGCTGTACAGGGCTACGAGCAGTACTTC. It encodes CASSLAVQGYEQYF.

This clonotype was recorded at least ten times. At one end, the junction sequence differs from germline, possibly due to a read error. The chain couples TRBV7-7 to TRBJ2-3; no reliable D call. The V gene's germline CDR1 is SSHAT and CDR2 FNYEAQ (reference sequence). There are 13 residues in the CDR3. The CDR3 spells CASSPGRVGTQYF. For the CDR3, the DNA is TGTGCTAGCAGCCCCGGGCGCGTGGGTACGCAGTATTTT.

This clonotype has more than one count but fewer than ten. The V gene is TRBV29-1, the J gene TRBJ1-1, with 9 bases identical to TRBD1. The J segment lost 0 bases and the V segment lost 6 bases, leaving 5 bases of the junction unmatched. The CDR3 runs to 14 residues. Germline-derived CDR1 and CDR2 are SQVTM and ANQGSEA. This chain's CDR3 is CSVGTGSLNTEAFF. In DNA form, the CDR3 reads TGCAGCGTGGGGACAGGGTCCTTGAACACTGAAGCTTTCTTT.

This clonotype was detected many times. V gene TRBV7-2 combines with J gene TRBJ1-1; D is unresolved. The CDR3 runs 16 residues. CDR1 is SGHTA, CDR2 FQGNSA, per germline. Trimming removed 5 bases from V and 6 bases from J, with 22 bases in between. The CDR3 region is CASSGRMQTSNPEAFF. The CDR3 DNA reads as TGTGCCAGCAGCGGGCGTATGCAGACAAGTAACCCTGAAGCTTTCTTT.

In its sample, this clonotype was seen many times. The chain recombines TRBV2 with TRBJ1-1, with D uncertain. V dropped 3 bases and J dropped 1 base, with 12 bases sitting between them. Germline V gene lookup returns CDR1 SNHLY and CDR2 FYNNEI. There are 15 residues in the CDR3. CDR3 nucleotide sequence: TGTGCCAGCAGTGACCCCCCCGGGGAGAACACTGAAGCTTTCTTT. It is translated as CASSDPPGENTEAFF.

This clonotype was recorded many times. CDR3 DNA: TGTGCCAGCAGCTTAGTTCCAGGGGGCAACTATGGCTACACCTTC. It yields the protein CASSLVPGGNYGYTF. This chain uses TRBV7-2 with TRBJ1-2; 8 bases line up with TRBD1. Germline V gene data show CDR1 as SGHTA and CDR2 as FQGNSA. The CDR3 totals 15 residues. The J segment lost 2 bases and the V segment lost 1 base, leaving 3 bases of the junction unmatched.